This TCR beta chain was captured by sequencing in a study of blood T cell repertoires in COVID-19. Here immunoSEQ multiplex PCR was the method, and the copy in TCRdb shows in-frame clones only, minus some. The data contain about 170,000 clones, roughly nine tenths of them singletons. The V gene's germline CDR1 is KGHDR and CDR2 SFDVKD. The CDR3 covers 14 residues. V trimming: 6 bases; J trimming: 2 bases; junction bases outside the gene matches: 3. The table lists this clone with a count of one. The sample comprised peripheral blood. V gene TRBV24-1 combines with J gene TRBJ2-7, with TRBD1 identical over 10 bases. This TCR was recovered from a woman aged 60 to 75 with COVID-19, enrolled during active disease. The CDR3 DNA sequence: TGTGCCACCAGTAGGACAGGGGGAACCTACGAGCAGTACTTC. This sequence encodes CATSRTGGTYEQYF.